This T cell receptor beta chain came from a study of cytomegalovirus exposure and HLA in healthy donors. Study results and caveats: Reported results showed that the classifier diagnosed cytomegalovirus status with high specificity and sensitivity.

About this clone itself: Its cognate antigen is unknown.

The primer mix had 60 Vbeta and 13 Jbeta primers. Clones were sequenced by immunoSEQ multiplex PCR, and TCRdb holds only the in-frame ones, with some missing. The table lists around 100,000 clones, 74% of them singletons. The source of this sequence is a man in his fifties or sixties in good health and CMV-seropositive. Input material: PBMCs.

CDR3 region: CASSQIDRGSYGYTF. CDR3 DNA: TGTGCCAGCAGCCAGATCGACAGGGGGAGCTATGGCTACACCTTC. The chain has TRBV4-2 and TRBJ1-2, with 9 bases identical to TRBD1. Trimming took 3 bases from V and 4 from J; bases not matched to a gene: 6. This CDR3 contains 15 residues. CDR1 is LGHNA and CDR2 is YNFKEQ in the germline V gene.